The 23 T cell receptor beta chains below come from one sample, sequenced in a study of shared clonotypes between healthy human individuals. Profiling relied on immunoSEQ multiplex PCR, and the TCRdb table lists in-frame clones only, not all of them. The data hold over 2 million clones, with 90% to 95% observed a single time. Sequenced input: naive CD4+ T cells sorted from blood. Subset specified: CD45RA+ positively selected. The source of these receptors is a man aged 18 to 29 in good health.

The chain carries TRBV30 and TRBJ1-1; D remains unclear. CDR3 length: 12 residues. From germline, CDR1 is GTSNPN and CDR2 SVGIG (reference sequence). V shed 2 bases and J shed 5 bases, with 9 bases lying between them. In DNA, the CDR3 is TGTGCCTGGAGTAACCGTGGGACTGAAGCTTTCTTT. Amino acid sequence: CAWSNRGTEAFF.

The chain combines TRBV18 with TRBJ2-1; 12 bases fit TRBD2. Germline V lookup: CDR1 KGHSH, CDR2 LQKENI. J was trimmed by 8 bases and V by 3 bases; bases with no gene match: 8. The CDR3 covers 16 residues. CDR3 sequence (DNA): TGTGCCAGCTCACCCCCTGGACTAGCGGGAATCTATGAGCAGTTCTTC. Protein product: CASSPPGLAGIYEQFF.

The chain combines TRBV9 with TRBJ2-1, with no clear D. The germline gives CDR1 SGDLS, CDR2 YYNGEE. The CDR3 has 12 residues. The germline V and J ends were trimmed by 0 bases and 6 bases, with 4 bases remaining between them. The CDR3 here is CASSVASNEQFF. For the CDR3, the DNA is TGTGCCAGCAGCGTAGCCTCCAATGAGCAGTTCTTC.

The genes are TRBV2 and TRBJ1-1; tentatively, D is TRBD1 (6 bases). The CDR3 has 14 amino acids. Germline CDR1 SNHLY, CDR2 FYNNEI. V was cut by 6 bases and J by 6 bases, with 17 bases left in between. This CDR3 reads CASRDTGLWAEAFF. The CDR3 nucleotides read TGTGCCAGCAGAGATACAGGGCTTTGGGCTGAAGCTTTCTTT.

The chain employs TRBV5-1 and TRBJ1-4, with 9 bases identical to TRBD1. Trimming removed 2 bases from V and 5 bases from J; junction bases left unmatched: 4. The CDR3 length is 15 residues. In germline, CDR1 is SGHRS, CDR2 YFSETQ. CDR3 coding DNA: TGCGCCAGCAGCTTACCCGGGACAGGGAATGAAAAACTGTTTTTT. Encoded protein: CASSLPGTGNEKLFF.

This clone was recorded only once. This chain uses TRBV10-1 with TRBJ2-2, with 7 bases that match TRBD2. The V gene end was trimmed by 0 bases and the J gene end by 3 bases; junction bases not matched to a gene: 4. CDR1 and CDR2 (germline): WNHNN, SYGVQD (reference sequence). The CDR3 covers 16 residues. The CDR3 bases are TGCGCCAGCAGTGAGTCGCGAGCGGGGTACACCGGGGAGCTGTTTTTT. Its protein product is CASSESRAGYTGELFF.

Comment on this clone: Other nucleotide sequences from this sample produce the same CDR3. J is TRBJ2-2 and V is TRBV4-1; 15 bases match TRBD2. With 4 bases clipped from V and 7 bases from J, the junction kept 4 bases outside the gene matches. The CDR3 consists of 16 residues. Germline CDR1 and CDR2: MGHRA and YSYEKL. The CDR3 protein is CASSRTSGRVGGELFF. As DNA, the CDR3 is TGCGCCAGCAGCCGGACTAGCGGGAGGGTAGGCGGGGAGCTGTTTTTT.

For this clone: Other DNA sequences from this sample encode an identical CDR3 as well. The CDR3 loop reads CASSPSGTTDTQYF. CDR3 sequence (DNA): TGTGCCAGCAGTCCTAGCGGCACCACAGATACGCAGTATTTT. V is TRBV6-4 and J is TRBJ2-3; 7 nucleotides line up with TRBD2. The V segment lost 5 bases and the J segment 2 bases; nucleotides outside the gene matches: 4. Per germline, CDR1 MRHNA and CDR2 SNTAGT. This CDR3 comprises 14 residues.

This chain links TRBV7-2 with TRBJ2-5, with 9 bases aligning to TRBD2. Germline assignment: CDR1 SGHTA and CDR2 FQGNSA. V lost 3 bases and J lost 5; bases outside the gene matches: 10. This CDR3 is built from 16 residues. The CDR3 here is CASSFSLAGVRETQYF. The CDR3 DNA follows: TGTGCCAGCAGCTTTTCCTTAGCGGGGGTTCGCGAGACCCAGTACTTC.

In nucleotides, the CDR3 is TGTGCCAGCAGCTTAGAAAGAGAAGCTTTCTTT. It translates to CASSLEREAFF. The rearrangement links TRBV11-2 to TRBJ1-1; D unclear. Germline V gene lookup returns CDR1 SGHAT and CDR2 FQNNGV. The CDR3 is 11 residues long. Trimming took off 0 bases at V and 8 bases at J, with 4 bases between the two ends.

This chain links TRBV19 with TRBJ2-7; no clear D. The germline V gene encodes CDR1 LNHDA and CDR2 SQIVND (reference sequence). The CDR3 has 15 residues. V lost 3 bases, J lost 2 bases, and 14 bases lay in between. CDR3 DNA: TGTGCCAGTAGTATCACCCGGTCGCAACCCTACGAGCAGTACTTC. Its protein product is CASSITRSQPYEQYF.

V usage is TRBV6-6 and J usage is TRBJ2-1, with a possible D match to TRBD2 (6 bases). Germline assignment: CDR1 MNHNY and CDR2 SVGAGI (reference sequence). The ends were cut back, 4 bases at V and 4 bases at J, with 11 bases in the middle. The CDR3 totals 14 residues. The CDR3 sequence is CASSSAGGYNEQFF. CDR3 nucleotide sequence: TGTGCCAGCAGTTCCGCCGGGGGATACAATGAGCAGTTCTTC.

A single count supports this clone. V and J are TRBV6-6 and TRBJ2-7, with 8 bases that match TRBD1. There are 13 residues in the CDR3. Germline lookup yields CDR1 MNHNY and CDR2 SVGAGI (reference sequence). V gave up 2 bases and J gave up 6 bases; unmatched junction bases: 3. CDR3 DNA: TGTGCCAGCAGTTACATAGGACAGGGCGAGCAGTACTTC. It specifies CASSYIGQGEQYF.

The chain joins TRBV2 to TRBJ2-7; D is tentatively TRBD1 or TRBD2 (7 bases each). Germline V CDR1 and CDR2: SNHLY, FYNNEI. The CDR3 is 15 amino acids. With 0 bases removed from V and 7 bases from J, the gap between germline ends came to 16 bases. CDR3 bases: TGTGCCAGCAGTGAAGCGCTTGGCAGGGGGGGAGAGCAGTACTTC. This codes for CASSEALGRGGEQYF. The whole variable domain, remainder taken from reference TRBV2 and TRBJ2-7, is EPEVTQTPSHQVTQMGQEVILRCVPISNHLYFYWYRQILGQKVEFLVSFYNNEISEKSEIFDDQFSVERPDGSNFTLKIRSTKLEDSAMYFCASSEALGRGGEQYFGPGTRLTVT.

The chain employs TRBV5-4 and TRBJ2-1; no reliable D call. This CDR3 spans 16 amino acids. The germline V gene has CDR1 SGHNT and CDR2 YYREEE (reference sequence). The ends were cut back, 4 bases at V and 0 bases at J, with 14 bases in the middle. The CDR3 bases are TGTGCCAGCAGCACCCCCACGGGTAGCTCCTACAATGAGCAGTTCTTC. Its protein product is CASSTPTGSSYNEQFF.

The rearrangement joins TRBV6-1 to TRBJ2-7, with 10 bases matching TRBD2. There are 20 residues in the CDR3. Germline V gene sequence: CDR1 MNHNS, CDR2 SASEGT. Trimming cost V 2 bases and J 4 bases; bases outside gene matches: 20. The CDR3, as DNA: TGTGCCAGCAGTGAATACGTTCGCACTAGCGGGATCCTTGGAGGTTACGAGCAGTACTTC. It specifies CASSEYVRTSGILGGYEQYF.

About this clone itself: Other DNA sequences in this specimen translate into the identical CDR3. V is TRBV5-1 and J is TRBJ2-5; D uncertain. The CDR3 is 13 residues long. Germline CDR1 reads SGHRS; CDR2 reads YFSETQ. Trimming removed 0 bases at V and 4 bases at J, with 7 bases between. The CDR3 here is CASSLAGRETQYF. CDR3 sequence (DNA): TGCGCCAGCAGCTTGGCGGGCCGAGAGACCCAGTACTTC.

The rearrangement links TRBV10-2 to TRBJ1-1; 9 bases align to TRBD1. The CDR3 loop spans 14 amino acids. Germline CDR1 and CDR2: WSHSY and SAAADI. Germline trimming cut 5 bases from V and 10 bases from J; bases unmatched to any gene: 11. The CDR3 loop is CASSRYSGQGLAFF. The DNA of the CDR3 is TGCGCCAGCAGTAGGTATTCGGGACAGGGTTTAGCTTTCTTT.

The chain carries TRBV6-5 and TRBJ1-6; D is unclear. V lost 0 bases, J lost 1 base, and 7 bases lay in between. This CDR3 is built from 16 residues. In germline, CDR1 is MNHEY, CDR2 SVGAGI. CDR3 nucleotides: TGTGCCAGCAGTTACTCGGTCCAGTCCTATAATTCACCCCTCCACTTT. This translates into CASSYSVQSYNSPLHF.

A remark on this clone: Possible read error: a much larger clone is one base away. Likely a read error: the CDR3 ends without its conserved phenylalanine or tryptophan. The J gene is TRBJ1-2, the V gene TRBV6-5, with a possible D match to TRBD1 (5 bases). The ends were cut back, 0 bases at V and 5 bases at J, with 16 bases in the middle. Germline CDR1 reads MNHEY; CDR2 reads SVGAGI. The CDR3 contains 16 residues. The CDR3 loop is CASSYSGTDRVYGYTV. CDR3 sequence (DNA): TGTGCCAGCAGTTACTCTGGGACCGACCGGGTTTATGGCTACACCGTC.

The chain carries TRBV7-9 and TRBJ2-2; 7 bases align to TRBD2. The germline CDR1 and CDR2 sequences are SEHNR and FQNEAQ (reference sequence). The CDR3 runs to 15 residues. With V trimmed by 3 bases and J by 4 bases, 5 bases remained unmatched. The chain's CDR3 is CASSLAGVGTGELFF. CDR3 nucleotides: TGTGCCAGCAGCTTGGCGGGAGTTGGCACCGGGGAGCTGTTTTTT. Complete variable domain (other parts from reference TRBV7-9 and TRBJ2-2): DTGVSQNPRHKITKRGQNVTFRCDPISEHNRLYWYRQTLGQGPEFLTYFQNEAQLEKSRLLSDRFSAERPKGSFSTLEIQRTEQGDSAMYLCASSLAGVGTGELFFGEGSRLTVL.

This clone was recorded a few times. The CDR3 DNA follows: TGTGCCAGCAGTCAGACTAGCGGGAGGGCCCACGAGCAGTACTTC. This encodes CASSQTSGRAHEQYF. V is TRBV6-5 and J is TRBJ2-7, with 14 bases matching TRBD2. Germline V gives CDR1 MNHEY, CDR2 SVGAGI. The trim removed 5 bases at V and 5 bases at J, leaving 5 bases unmatched. The CDR3 loop spans 15 amino acids.

The chain carries TRBV7-2 and TRBJ1-4; TRBD1 is a possible D gene (6 bases). V lost 4 bases and J lost 11, with 11 bases in between. The CDR3 runs 12 residues. Germline V gene lookup returns CDR1 SGHTA and CDR2 FQGNSA. CDR3 loop: CASSSTGGKLFF. CDR3 coding DNA: TGTGCCAGCAGCTCGACAGGAGGGAAACTGTTTTTT.